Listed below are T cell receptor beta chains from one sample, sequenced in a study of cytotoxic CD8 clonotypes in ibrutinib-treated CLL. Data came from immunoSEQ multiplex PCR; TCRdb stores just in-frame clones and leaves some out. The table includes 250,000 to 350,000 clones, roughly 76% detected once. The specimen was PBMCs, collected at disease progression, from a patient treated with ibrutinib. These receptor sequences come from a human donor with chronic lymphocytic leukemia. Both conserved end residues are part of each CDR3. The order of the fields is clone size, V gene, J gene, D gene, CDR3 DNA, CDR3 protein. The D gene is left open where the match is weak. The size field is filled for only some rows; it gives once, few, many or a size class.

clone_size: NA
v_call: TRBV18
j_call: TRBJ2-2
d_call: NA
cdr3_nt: TGTGCCAGCTCACCACATCCCGAAACCGGGGAGCTGTTTTTT
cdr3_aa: CASSPHPETGELFF

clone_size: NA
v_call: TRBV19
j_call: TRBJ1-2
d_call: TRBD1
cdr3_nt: TGTGCCAGTAGTATCAGGACAGGGGGCGAAGTCCTGGGCTACACCTTC
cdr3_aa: CASSIRTGGEVLGYTF

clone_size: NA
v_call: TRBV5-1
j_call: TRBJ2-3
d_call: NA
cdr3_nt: TGCGCCAGCAGCTTGGAACAGGTAACAGATACGCAGTATTTT
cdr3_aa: CASSLEQVTDTQYF

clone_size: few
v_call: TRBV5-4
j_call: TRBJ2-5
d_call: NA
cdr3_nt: TGTGCCAGCAGCTTCCGGGACCCCAGGGCGGAGACCCAGTACTTC
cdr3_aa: CASSFRDPRAETQYF

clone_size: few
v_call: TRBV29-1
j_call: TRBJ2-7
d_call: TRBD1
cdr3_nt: TGCAGCGTTGCGGGACAGTACGAGCAGTACTTC
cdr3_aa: CSVAGQYEQYF

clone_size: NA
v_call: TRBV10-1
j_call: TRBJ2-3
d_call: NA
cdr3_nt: TGCGCCAGCAGTGCCAGATCCTTATTAGGCACAGATACGCAGTATTTT
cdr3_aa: CASSARSLLGTDTQYF

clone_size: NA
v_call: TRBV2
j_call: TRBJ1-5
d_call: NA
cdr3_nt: TGTGCCAGCAGGCCGGGACCTTATCAGCCCCAGCATTTT
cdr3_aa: CASRPGPYQPQHF

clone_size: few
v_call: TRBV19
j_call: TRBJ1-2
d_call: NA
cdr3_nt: TGTGCCAGTAGTTGGGCAGGGGCTAACTATGGCTACACCTTC
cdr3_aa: CASSWAGANYGYTF

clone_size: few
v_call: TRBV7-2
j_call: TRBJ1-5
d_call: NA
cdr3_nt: TGTGCCAGCAGCTTAGCTTTGGGGGCAGGGCGTAGCAATCAGCCCCAGCATTTT
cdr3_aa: CASSLALGAGRSNQPQHF

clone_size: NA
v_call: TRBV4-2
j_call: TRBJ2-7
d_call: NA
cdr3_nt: TGTGCCAGCAGCCCCGGGACGGACTACGAGCAGTACTTC
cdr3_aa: CASSPGTDYEQYF

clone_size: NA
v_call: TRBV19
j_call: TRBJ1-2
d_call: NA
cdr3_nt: TGTGCCAGTAGGCAGGAGGGAACCTATGGCTACACCTTC
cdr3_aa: CASRQEGTYGYTF

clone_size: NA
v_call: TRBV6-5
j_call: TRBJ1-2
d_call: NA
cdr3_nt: TGTGCCAGCACGACAGCTAACTATGGCTACACCTTC
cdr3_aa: CASTTANYGYTF

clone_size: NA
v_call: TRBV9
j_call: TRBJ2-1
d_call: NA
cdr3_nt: TGTGCCAGCAGCGTAGAGGGCCAGAGCTCCTACAATGAGCAGTTCTTC
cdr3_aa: CASSVEGQSSYNEQFF

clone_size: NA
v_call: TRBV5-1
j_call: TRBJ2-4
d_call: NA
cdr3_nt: TGCGCCAGCAGTCAGGGGTCAGCCAAAAACATTCAGTACTTC
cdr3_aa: CASSQGSAKNIQYF

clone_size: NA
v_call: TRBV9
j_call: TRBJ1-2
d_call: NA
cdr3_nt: TGTGCCAGCAGCGGAGACAGTTACTATGGCTACACCTTC
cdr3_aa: CASSGDSYYGYTF